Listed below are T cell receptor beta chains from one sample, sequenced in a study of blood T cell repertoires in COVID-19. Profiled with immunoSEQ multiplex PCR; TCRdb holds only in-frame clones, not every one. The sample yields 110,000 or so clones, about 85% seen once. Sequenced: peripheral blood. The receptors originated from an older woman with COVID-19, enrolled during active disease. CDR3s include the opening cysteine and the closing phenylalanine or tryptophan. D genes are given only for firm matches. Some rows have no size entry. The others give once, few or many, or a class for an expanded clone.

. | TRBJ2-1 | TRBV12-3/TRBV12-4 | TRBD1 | CASSPGQGGEQFF | TGTGCCAGCAGCCCCGGACAGGGGGGTGAGCAGTTCTTC
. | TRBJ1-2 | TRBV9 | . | CASAEGGYGYTF | TGTGCCAGCGCCGAGGGCGGCTATGGCTACACCTTC
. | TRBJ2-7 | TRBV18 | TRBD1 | CASSPRDSSYEQYF | TGTGCCAGCTCACCCAGGGACAGCTCCTACGAGCAGTACTTC
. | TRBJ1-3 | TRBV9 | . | CASSVGSSGNTIYF | TGTGCCAGCAGCGTAGGTAGCTCTGGAAACACCATATATTTT
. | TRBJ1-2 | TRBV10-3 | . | CAISLGTKGYGYTF | TGTGCCATCAGCCTTGGGACTAAGGGTTATGGCTACACCTTC
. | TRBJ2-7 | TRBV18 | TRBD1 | CASSSRPGDRAYEQYF | TGTGCCAGCTCATCTCGACCAGGGGACAGGGCCTACGAGCAGTACTTC
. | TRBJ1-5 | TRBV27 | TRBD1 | CASSLGTGYQPQHF | TGTGCCAGCAGTCTGGGGACAGGTTATCAGCCCCAGCATTTT
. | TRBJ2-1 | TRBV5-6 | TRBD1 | CASSLAGRGYGNEQFF | TGTGCCAGCAGCTTGGCCGGCAGGGGGTACGGCAATGAGCAGTTCTTC
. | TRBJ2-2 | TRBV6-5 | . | CAIRGGTGELFF | TGTGCCATCCGAGGGGGTACCGGGGAGCTGTTTTTT
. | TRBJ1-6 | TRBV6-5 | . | CASKRSGNSPLHF | TGTGCCAGCAAAAGGTCCGGGAATTCACCCCTCCACTTT
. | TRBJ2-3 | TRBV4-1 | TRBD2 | CASSRETPGSGVGDTQYF | TGCGCCAGCAGCCGAGAGACACCAGGTAGCGGGGTGGGGGATACGCAGTATTTT
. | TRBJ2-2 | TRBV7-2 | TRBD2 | CASSELAGVPGELFF | TGTGCCAGCAGCGAACTAGCGGGGGTTCCCGGGGAGCTGTTTTTT
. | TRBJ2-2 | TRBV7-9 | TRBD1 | CASSPGQGGTGELFF | TGTGCCAGCAGCCCGGGACAGGGGGGCACCGGGGAGCTGTTTTTT
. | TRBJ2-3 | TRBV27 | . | CASGASGTPQYF | TGTGCCAGCGGAGCGTCTGGGACTCCGCAGTATTTT
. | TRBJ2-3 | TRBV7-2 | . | CASSEGRTKRWRTDTQYF | TGTGCCAGCAGCGAGGGGAGGACAAAACGTTGGCGCACAGATACGCAGTATTTT
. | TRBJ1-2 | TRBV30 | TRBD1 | CAWSVGGGYGYTF | TGTGCCTGGAGTGTAGGGGGCGGATATGGCTACACCTTC
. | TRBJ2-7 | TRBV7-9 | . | CASSLEGISYEQYF | TGTGCCAGCAGCTTAGAGGGGATCTCCTACGAGCAGTACTTC
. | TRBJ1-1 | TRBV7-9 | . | CASTRDTNTEAFF | TGTGCCAGCACCCGGGACACGAACACTGAAGCTTTCTTT
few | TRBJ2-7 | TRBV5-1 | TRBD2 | CASSFGLAGRQYF | TGCGCCAGCAGCTTTGGACTAGCGGGTCGGCAGTACTTC
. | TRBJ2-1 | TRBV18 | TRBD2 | CASSPGTSGDEQFF | TGTGCCAGCTCACCCGGGACTAGCGGGGATGAGCAGTTCTTC
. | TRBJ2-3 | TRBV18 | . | CASSDTSSTDTQYF | TGTGCCAGCTCAGACACTAGCAGCACAGATACGCAGTATTTT
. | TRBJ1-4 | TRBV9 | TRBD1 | CASSEGQVGNEKLFF | TGTGCCAGCAGCGAGGGACAGGTTGGAAATGAAAAACTGTTTTTT
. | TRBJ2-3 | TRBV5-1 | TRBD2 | CASSPLLAGGSADTQYF | TGCGCCAGCAGCCCTTTACTAGCGGGGGGGTCGGCAGATACGCAGTATTTT
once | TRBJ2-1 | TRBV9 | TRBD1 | CASSVSGTGDNEQFF | TGTGCCAGCAGCGTATCCGGGACAGGGGACAATGAGCAGTTCTTC
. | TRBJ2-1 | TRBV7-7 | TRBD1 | CASSLGGTGGSGEQFF | TGTGCCAGCAGCCTAGGCGGGACAGGCGGTTCCGGGGAGCAGTTCTTC
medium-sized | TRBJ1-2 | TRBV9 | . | CASSVVEGMLGRDGYTF | TGTGCCAGCAGCGTAGTAGAGGGTATGCTCGGGCGTGATGGCTACACCTTC
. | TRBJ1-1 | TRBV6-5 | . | CASSYSSYRVDEAFF | TGTGCCAGCAGTTACTCGTCTTACAGGGTAGATGAAGCTTTCTTT
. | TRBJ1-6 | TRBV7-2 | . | CASSLARGRADNSPLHF | TGTGCCAGCAGCTTAGCGAGAGGCAGAGCTGATAATTCACCCCTCCACTTT
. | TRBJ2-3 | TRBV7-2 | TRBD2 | CASSPALAGLTDTQYF | TGTGCCAGCAGTCCTGCTCTAGCGGGGCTTACGGATACGCAGTATTTT
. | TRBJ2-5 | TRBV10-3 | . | CAINPGVQETQYF | TGTGCCATCAACCCAGGGGTCCAAGAGACCCAGTACTTC
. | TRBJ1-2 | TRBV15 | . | CATSREAREANYGYTF | TGTGCCACCAGCCGAGAAGCCAGGGAGGCGAACTATGGCTACACCTTC
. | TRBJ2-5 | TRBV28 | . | CASSPGGRQQETQYF | TGTGCCAGCAGTCCGGGGGGCCGCCAACAAGAGACCCAGTACTTC
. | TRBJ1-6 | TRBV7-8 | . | CASSLAPWAGRSSYNSPLHF | TGTGCCAGCAGCTTAGCTCCGTGGGCAGGGAGGAGCTCCTATAATTCACCCCTCCACTTT
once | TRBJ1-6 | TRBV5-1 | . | CASSLRILRDNSPLHF | TGCGCCAGCAGCTTGCGGATTTTACGGGATAATTCACCCCTCCACTTT
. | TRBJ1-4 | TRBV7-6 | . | CASSLASRLREKLFF | TGTGCCAGCAGCTTAGCGTCCAGGTTAAGAGAAAAACTGTTTTTT
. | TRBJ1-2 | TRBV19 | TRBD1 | CASSMGTDYGYTF | TGTGCCAGTAGTATGGGGACAGACTATGGCTACACCTTC
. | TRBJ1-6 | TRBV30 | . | CAWDRSSYNSPLHF | TGTGCCTGGGACAGGAGCTCCTATAATTCACCCCTCCACTTT
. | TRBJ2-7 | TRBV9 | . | CASSGQGSHYEQYF | TGTGCCAGCAGCGGGCAAGGGAGCCACTACGAGCAGTACTTC
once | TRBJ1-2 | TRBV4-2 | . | CASSQAGQYYGYTF | TGTGCCAGCAGCCAAGCCGGACAGTACTATGGCTACACCTTC
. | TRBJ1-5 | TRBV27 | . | CASSLSIREGGWPQHF | TGTGCCAGCAGTTTATCGATCCGAGAGGGGGGGTGGCCCCAGCATTTT
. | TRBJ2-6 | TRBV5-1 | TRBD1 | CASSLGETGPNVLTF | TGCGCCAGCAGCTTGGGTGAGACAGGGCCCAACGTCCTGACTTTC
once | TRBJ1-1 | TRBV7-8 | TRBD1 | CASSLGQGATEAFF | TGTGCCAGCAGCTTAGGACAGGGGGCCACTGAAGCTTTCTTT
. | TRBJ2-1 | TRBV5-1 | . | CASSRAGGGLRSYNEQFF | TGCGCCAGCAGCCGGGCTGGTGGGGGCCTCCGGTCCTACAATGAGCAGTTCTTC
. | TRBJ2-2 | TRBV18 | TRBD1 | CASSLLDRENTGELFF | TGTGCCAGCTCACTTCTGGACAGGGAGAACACCGGGGAGCTGTTTTTT
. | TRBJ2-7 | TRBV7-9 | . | CASSLGGNNEQYF | TGTGCCAGCAGCTTAGGCGGGAACAACGAGCAGTACTTC
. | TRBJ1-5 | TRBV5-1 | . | CASSLDRFQPQHF | TGCGCCAGCAGCTTGGATCGTTTTCAGCCCCAGCATTTT
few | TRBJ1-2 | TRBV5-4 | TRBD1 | CASSFKGQGDGYTF | TGTGCCAGCAGCTTTAAGGGACAGGGGGATGGCTACACCTTC
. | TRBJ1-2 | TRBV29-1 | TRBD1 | CSVPTRDRANYGYTF | TGCAGCGTGCCCACACGAGACAGGGCTAACTATGGCTACACCTTC
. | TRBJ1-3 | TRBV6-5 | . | CASSLGGLNTIYF | TGTGCCAGCAGTTTGGGGGGGTTGAACACCATATATTTT
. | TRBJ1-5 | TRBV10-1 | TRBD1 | CARLYRQGSVPNQPQHF | TGCGCCAGGCTTTATCGACAGGGTTCGGTACCCAATCAGCCCCAGCATTTT
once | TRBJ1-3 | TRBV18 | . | CASSPSGDFFGNTIYF | TGTGCCAGCTCACCGTCCGGGGATTTCTTTGGAAACACCATATATTTT
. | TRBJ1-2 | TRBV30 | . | CAWSVRRGHNYGYTF | TGTGCCTGGAGTGTACGCAGGGGCCATAACTATGGCTACACCTTC
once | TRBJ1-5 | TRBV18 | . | CASSPRTGNQPQHF | TGTGCCAGCTCACCACGAACGGGCAATCAGCCCCAGCATTTT
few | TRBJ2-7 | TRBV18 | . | CASSPGRGYEQYF | TGTGCCAGCTCACCAGGCAGGGGTTACGAGCAGTACTTC
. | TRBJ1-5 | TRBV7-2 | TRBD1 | CASSHGDRGFSQPQHF | TGTGCCAGCAGCCATGGGGACAGGGGTTTTAGTCAGCCCCAGCATTTT
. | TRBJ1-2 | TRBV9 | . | CASSVGRDYGYTF | TGTGCCAGCAGCGTCGGCAGGGACTATGGCTACACCTTC
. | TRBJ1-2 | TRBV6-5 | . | CASSYSAGDNYGYTF | TGTGCCAGCAGTTACTCAGCCGGGGATAACTATGGCTACACCTTC
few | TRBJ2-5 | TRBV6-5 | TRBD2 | CASRPSGGKETQYF | TGTGCCAGCAGACCAAGCGGGGGGAAGGAGACCCAGTACTTC